This T cell receptor beta chain was captured in a study of cytomegalovirus exposure and HLA in healthy donors. General study findings and limits: Fewer than 200 TCR beta chains were listed as cytomegalovirus-associated. In an earlier analysis, in about 530 donors, most V segments appeared productive either ~87% or ~30% of the time. In a later analysis, compared with equally common non-associated chains, HLA-associated beta chains were more expanded. Later analysis showed TCR association rates varying by HLA locus, highest for DRB1 and lowest for HLA-C.

Germline CDR1 and CDR2: LGHNT and FRNRAP. The CDR3 totals 16 residues. Trimming left V 2 bases short and J 2 bases short, with 15 bases between. The PCR contained 60 Vbeta and 13 Jbeta primers. Clones were sequenced by immunoSEQ multiplex PCR, and TCRdb holds only the in-frame ones, with some missing. This sample has tens of thousands of clones, with over 75% found just once. This clone was recorded only once. What it recognizes is unknown. This chain uses TRBV12-5 with TRBJ1-1; possible D gene TRBD1, 6 bases. The sample consisted of PBMCs. The source of this sequence is a woman aged 25 to 39 in good health and CMV-seropositive. CDR3 sequence reads: CASGLTDRDINTEAFF. Here the CDR3 DNA reads TGTGCTAGTGGTTTGACCGACCGGGACATTAACACTGAAGCTTTCTTT.